Below, 17 T cell receptor beta chains from the same sample are listed, as sequenced in a study of OX40 agonist ivuxolimab in advanced cancers. Measured with immunoSEQ multiplex PCR; TCRdb has only the in-frame clones, and not every one. The repertoire holds tens of thousands of clones, over 70% seen once, with 8.5% to 12% in the top ten. The sequences come from CD4+ or CD8+ T cells sorted from blood, collected in a trial of the OX40 agonist ivuxolimab. The receptors shown here come from an adult with an advanced solid tumor such as melanoma, head and neck, liver or kidney cancer.

This rearrangement joins TRBV11-2 to TRBJ2-7; no clear D. This CDR3 is 14 amino acids long. Deletions cut 3 bases from V and 3 bases from J, with 12 bases between. Germline V gene sequence: CDR1 SGHAT, CDR2 FQNNGV. CDR3 coding DNA: TGTGCCAGCAGCTTGGACGGGCCGTTCTACGAGCAGTACTTC. Protein product: CASSLDGPFYEQYF. Looking up the rest from reference TRBV11-2 and TRBJ2-7 gives the full variable domain: EAGVAQSPRYKIIEKRQSVAFWCNPISGHATLYWYQQILGQGPKLLIQFQNNGVVDDSQLPKDRFSAERLKGVDSTLKIQPAKLEDSAVYLCASSLDGPFYEQYFGPGTRLTVT.

The chain combines TRBV19 with TRBJ2-1; D is unresolved. The CDR3 is 11 residues long. V was cut by 6 bases and J by 4 bases, with 4 bases left in between. Germline lookup yields CDR1 LNHDA and CDR2 SQIVND (reference sequence). CDR3 protein: CASRIYNEQFF. CDR3 DNA: TGTGCCAGTAGGATATACAATGAGCAGTTCTTC.

The sample holds one count of this clone. The genes are TRBV21-1 and TRBJ2-1; the table names TRBD2, a call not compared with the DNA. TRBV21-1 is labeled a pseudogene. This CDR3 is built from 21 residues. CDR3 amino acids: CASSKVPGTLHVPSSYNEQFF. CDR3 nucleotide sequence: TGTGCCAGCAGCAAAGTTCCAGGGACTCTCCATGTCCCCAGCTCCTACAATGAGCAGTTCTTC.

The chain joins TRBV7-9 to TRBJ1-3; the match to TRBD1 covers 7 bases. The CDR3 extends over 15 amino acids. V gave up 6 bases and J gave up 7 bases; unmatched junction bases: 12. The V gene's germline CDR1 is SEHNR and CDR2 FQNEAQ (reference sequence). The CDR3 loop is CASRLSGGSVNTIYF. CDR3 bases: TGTGCCAGCAGGCTCTCAGGGGGAAGTGTGAACACCATATATTTT.

The chain joins TRBV10-3 to TRBJ1-1; tentative D call: TRBD1 (5 bases). V was clipped by 3 bases and J by 1 base, with 12 bases between them. The CDR3 spans 15 residues. The V gene's germline CDR1 is ENHRY and CDR2 SYGVKD. CDR3 region: CAISDLVGGNTEAFF. For the CDR3, the DNA is TGTGCCATCAGTGACCTGGTGGGGGGGAACACTGAAGCTTTCTTT.

V and J are TRBV11-3 and TRBJ2-5; D is unclear. The closer fit of TRBJ2-7 to the DNA end suggests the J call may be wrong. From germline, CDR1 is SGHNT and CDR2 YENEEA. This CDR3 has 17 residues. The CDR3 nucleotides are TGTGCCAGCAGCCGAAACCCAGGAAAACCCCCGCCCTACGAGCAGTACTTC. The encoded protein is CASSRNPGKPPPYEQYF.

The chain has TRBV2 and TRBJ1-2, with D perhaps matching TRBD1 (6 bases). Germline V lookup: CDR1 SNHLY, CDR2 FYNNEI. V was shortened by 3 bases and J by 2 bases, with 22 bases between the two germline ends. The CDR3 has 18 residues. CDR3 protein: CASSEPRDTPTKNYGYTF. In DNA, the CDR3 is TGTGCCAGCAGTGAGCCCAGGGACACGCCTACGAAGAACTATGGCTACACCTTC.

J is TRBJ2-6 and V is TRBV7-6; D is perhaps TRBD1 or TRBD2 (6 bases each). Germline CDR1 reads SGHVS; CDR2 reads FNYEAQ. V was clipped by 5 bases and J by 2 bases, with 13 bases between them. This CDR3 is built from 16 residues. The CDR3 spells CASSPGGGAGANVLTF. The CDR3 nucleotides are TGTGCCAGCAGCCCCGGAGGGGGAGCTGGGGCCAACGTCCTGACTTTC.

CDR3 region: CASSIQSGSTDTQYF. The CDR3 coding sequence is TGTGCCAGTAGTATTCAGTCAGGGAGCACAGATACGCAGTATTTT. This rearrangement joins TRBV19 to TRBJ2-3; possible D gene TRBD1, 5 bases. V dropped 3 bases and J dropped 0 bases, with 10 bases sitting between them. In germline, CDR1 is LNHDA, CDR2 SQIVND (reference sequence). This CDR3 is 15 amino acids long.

The count of this clone is one. The genes are TRBV19 and TRBJ2-5; 9 positions agree with TRBD1. The CDR3 has 14 residues. V gave up 4 bases and J gave up 6 bases; unmatched junction bases: 6. Germline V gene lookup returns CDR1 LNHDA and CDR2 SQIVND (reference sequence). CDR3 residues: CASSTGTGKKTQYF. The DNA for the CDR3 is TGTGCCAGTAGTACCGGGACAGGGAAGAAGACCCAGTACTTC.

The rearrangement uses TRBV10-3 and TRBJ1-4; maybe TRBD1 (6 bases). Trimming left V 4 bases short and J 3 bases short, with 12 bases between. The CDR3 sequence is 15 residues long. Germline CDR1 reads ENHRY; CDR2 reads SYGVKD. The CDR3 nucleotides are TGTGCCATCAGTGTGGAACAGGGACCTAATGAAAAACTGTTTTTT. It is translated as CAISVEQGPNEKLFF.

CDR3 in DNA: TGTGCCAGCTCATCCTCTGGGGCCAACGTCCTGACTTTC. Encoded protein: CASSSSGANVLTF. The rearrangement uses TRBV18 and TRBJ2-6, with D unclear. The germline V and J ends were trimmed by 5 bases and 0 bases, with 2 bases remaining between them. The CDR3 runs to 13 residues. Per the germline V gene, CDR1 is KGHSH and CDR2 is LQKENI.

V is TRBV27 and J is TRBJ2-2; tentatively, D is TRBD2 (5 bases). Between the trimmed V and J ends, which lost 11 bases and 1 base, there was a span of 14 bases. Germline V CDR1 and CDR2: MNHEY, SMNVEV (reference sequence). This CDR3 is built from 14 residues. In DNA form, the CDR3 reads TGTGCCGCGAGGACCGGGATGAACACCGGGGAGCTGTTTTTT. The encoded protein is CAARTGMNTGELFF.

The chain combines TRBV6-5 with TRBJ2-3; a weak D match, TRBD2 (6 bases). V gave up 8 bases and J gave up 3 bases, with 15 bases separating them. The CDR3 is 14 amino acids. Germline V lookup: CDR1 MNHEY, CDR2 SVGAGI. CDR3 DNA sequence: TGTGCCAGCGGAGCATCCGGAGGGACAGATACGCAGTATTTT. Translating gives CASGASGGTDTQYF.

The rearrangement uses TRBV5-6 and TRBJ2-7, with D tentatively TRBD1 (5 bases). Germline assignment: CDR1 SGHDT and CDR2 YYEEEE. The CDR3 loop spans 14 amino acids. V lost 3 bases to trimming and J lost 5 bases, with 15 bases between them. The CDR3 sequence is CASSSFLLGDEQYF. The CDR3 bases are TGTGCCAGCAGCTCCTTCCTCCTAGGGGACGAGCAGTACTTC.

The CDR3: CATTTGEHAEAFF. The CDR3 coding sequence is TGTGCCACCACGACAGGGGAACATGCTGAAGCTTTCTTT. This chain uses TRBV6-5 with TRBJ1-1, with 8 positions matching TRBD1. V dropped 10 bases and J dropped 6; count of bases not matched to a gene: 10. The V gene's germline CDR1 is MNHEY and CDR2 SVGAGI. The CDR3 covers 13 residues.

This clone turned up a few times. The chain joins TRBV4-3 to TRBJ2-1, with 10 bases matching TRBD2. CDR1 and CDR2 (germline): LGHNA, YSLEER. V shed 6 bases, J shed 0 bases, and the junction held 8 bases outside the gene matches. CDR3 length: 17 amino acids. The CDR3 bases are TGCGCCAGCAGTCGAGCGGGAGGGCCCTTCTCCTACAATGAGCAGTTCTTC. Its protein is CASSRAGGPFSYNEQFF.